This T cell receptor (beta chain) is from a study of blood T cell repertoires in COVID-19. A Seattle source enrolled patients during active infection and followed them longitudinally. TCRdb's copy holds only in-frame clones and misses some; the assay was immunoSEQ multiplex PCR. The table records 200,000 or so clones, roughly nine tenths of them present only once. J gave up 2 bases and V 5 bases, and 11 bases lay outside the gene matches. Germline CDR1 reads SEHNR; CDR2 reads FQNEAQ (reference sequence). The CDR3 totals 17 residues. The rearrangement joins TRBV7-9 to TRBJ2-3; 9 positions agree with TRBD2. The sequenced sample was peripheral blood. The clonotype originates from a man aged 55 to 70 with COVID-19, enrolled during active disease. The chain's CDR3 is CASSQGPLAGITDTQYF. The DNA for the CDR3 is TGTGCCAGCAGCCAAGGGCCTCTAGCGGGAATCACAGATACGCAGTATTTT.